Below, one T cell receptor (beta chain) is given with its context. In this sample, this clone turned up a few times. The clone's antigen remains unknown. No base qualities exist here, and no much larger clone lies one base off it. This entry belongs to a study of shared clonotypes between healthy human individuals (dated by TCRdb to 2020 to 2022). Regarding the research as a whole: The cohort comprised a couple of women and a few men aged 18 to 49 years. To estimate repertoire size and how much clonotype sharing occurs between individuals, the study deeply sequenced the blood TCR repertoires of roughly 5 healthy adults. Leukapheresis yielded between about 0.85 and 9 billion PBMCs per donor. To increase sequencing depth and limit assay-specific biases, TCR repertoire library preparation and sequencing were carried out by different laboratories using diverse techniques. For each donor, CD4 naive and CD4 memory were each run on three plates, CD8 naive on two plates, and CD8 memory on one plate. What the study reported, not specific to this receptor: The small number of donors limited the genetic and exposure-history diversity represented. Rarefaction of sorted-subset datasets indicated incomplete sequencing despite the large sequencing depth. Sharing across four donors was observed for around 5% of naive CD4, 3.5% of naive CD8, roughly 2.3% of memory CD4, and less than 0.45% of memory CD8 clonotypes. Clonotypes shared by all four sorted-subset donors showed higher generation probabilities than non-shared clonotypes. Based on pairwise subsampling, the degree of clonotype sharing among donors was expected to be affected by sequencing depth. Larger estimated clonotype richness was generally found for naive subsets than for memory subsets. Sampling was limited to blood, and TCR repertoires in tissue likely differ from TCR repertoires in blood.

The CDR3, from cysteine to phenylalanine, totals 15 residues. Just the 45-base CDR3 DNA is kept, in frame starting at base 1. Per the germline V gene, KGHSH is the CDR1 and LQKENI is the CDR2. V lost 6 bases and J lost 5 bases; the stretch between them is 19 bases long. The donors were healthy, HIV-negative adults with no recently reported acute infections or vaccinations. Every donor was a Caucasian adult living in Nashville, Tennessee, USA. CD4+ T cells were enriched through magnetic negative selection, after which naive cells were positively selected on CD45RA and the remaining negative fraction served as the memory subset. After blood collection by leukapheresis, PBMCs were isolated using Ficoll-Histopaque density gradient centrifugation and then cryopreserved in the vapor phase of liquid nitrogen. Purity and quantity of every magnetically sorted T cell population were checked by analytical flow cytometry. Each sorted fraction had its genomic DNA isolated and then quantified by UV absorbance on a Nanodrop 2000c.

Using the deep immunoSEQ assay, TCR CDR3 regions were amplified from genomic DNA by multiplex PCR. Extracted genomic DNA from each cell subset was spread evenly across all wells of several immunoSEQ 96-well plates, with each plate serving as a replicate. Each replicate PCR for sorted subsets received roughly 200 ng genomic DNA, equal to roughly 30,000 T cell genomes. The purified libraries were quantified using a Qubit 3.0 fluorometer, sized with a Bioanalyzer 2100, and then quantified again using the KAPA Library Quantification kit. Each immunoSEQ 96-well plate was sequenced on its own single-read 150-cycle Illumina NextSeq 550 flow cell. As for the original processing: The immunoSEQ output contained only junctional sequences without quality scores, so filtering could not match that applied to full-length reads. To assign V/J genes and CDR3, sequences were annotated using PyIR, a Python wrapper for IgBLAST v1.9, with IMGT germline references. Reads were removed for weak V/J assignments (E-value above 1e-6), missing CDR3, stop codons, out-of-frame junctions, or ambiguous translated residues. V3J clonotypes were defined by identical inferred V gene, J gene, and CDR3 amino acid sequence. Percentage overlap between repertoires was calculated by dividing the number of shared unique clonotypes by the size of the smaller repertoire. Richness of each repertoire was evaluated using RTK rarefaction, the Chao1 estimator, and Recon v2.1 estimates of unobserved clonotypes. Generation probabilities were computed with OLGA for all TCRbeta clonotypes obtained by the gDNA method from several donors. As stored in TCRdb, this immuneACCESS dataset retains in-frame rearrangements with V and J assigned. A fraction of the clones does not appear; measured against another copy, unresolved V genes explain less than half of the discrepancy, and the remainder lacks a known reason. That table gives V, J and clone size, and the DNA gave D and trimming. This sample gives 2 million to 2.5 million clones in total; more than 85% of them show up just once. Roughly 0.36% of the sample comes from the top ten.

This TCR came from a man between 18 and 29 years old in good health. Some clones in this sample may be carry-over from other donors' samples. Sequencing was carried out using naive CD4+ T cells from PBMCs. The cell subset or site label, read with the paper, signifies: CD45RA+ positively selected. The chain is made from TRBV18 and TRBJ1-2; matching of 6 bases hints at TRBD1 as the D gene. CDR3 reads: CASSPDTGSVYGYTF. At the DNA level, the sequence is TGTGCCAGCTCCCCGGACACAGGGTCTGTTTATGGCTACACCTTC.